The rows below give T cell receptor beta chains drawn from one sample of a study of cytomegalovirus exposure and HLA in healthy donors. Only in-frame clones appear in the TCRdb table, and some are missing; sequencing was by immunoSEQ multiplex PCR. In the table there are approximately 130,000 clones, roughly four fifths of which are singletons. Material for sequencing was PBMCs. The receptors derive from a man aged 40-55 years in good health and CMV-seronegative. Each CDR3 is given with its conserved first and last residue. The D gene is left open where the match is weak. Clone size is stated in some rows and not others, as once, few, many or a class when expanded.

j_call d_call clone_size v_call cdr3_nt cdr3_aa
TRBJ2-4 TRBD1 . TRBV11-1 TGTGCCAGCAGCTTACAAAGCCGGGGACAGAAAAACAGTCAGTACTTC CASSLQSRGQKNSQYF
TRBJ2-7 . once TRBV28 TGTGCCAGCAGTTTAGGGGGGACCCCCAGCTTC CASSLGGTPSF
TRBJ2-7 . . TRBV9 TGTGCCAGCAGCGGAATAGGGGCCGAGCAGTACTTC CASSGIGAEQYF
TRBJ2-3 TRBD1 . TRBV7-9 TGTGCCAGCAGCCCACCCGGGACAGCCACAGATACGCAGTATTTT CASSPPGTATDTQYF
TRBJ2-7 . . TRBV28 TGTGCCAGCGGGGGGACCTACGAGCAGTACTTC CASGGTYEQYF
TRBJ2-4 TRBD1 . TRBV2 TGTGCCAGCAGTAAGACAGGGGAAAACAGTCAGTACTTC CASSKTGENSQYF
TRBJ1-5 TRBD1 . TRBV30 TGTGCCTGGGGGCAGGGGGACAATCAGCCCCAGCATTTT CAWGQGDNQPQHF
TRBJ1-1 . . TRBV6-5 TGTGCCAGCAGTTACTCTCACACCCCAGCAGGGACTGAAGCTTTCTTT CASSYSHTPAGTEAFF
TRBJ2-7 . . TRBV29-1 TGCAGCGTTGTCTCGGACAGCCTACCCTCCTACGAGCAGTACTTC CSVVSDSLPSYEQYF
TRBJ2-1 . . TRBV6-5 TGTGCCAGCAGTTATTACCCTCCGGGGACCTACAATGAGCAGTTCTTC CASSYYPPGTYNEQFF
TRBJ2-7 TRBD2 . TRBV7-2 TGTGCCAGCACCCAAATGACTAGCGGGAACTCCTACGAGCAGTACTTC CASTQMTSGNSYEQYF
TRBJ1-3 . . TRBV7-9 TGTGCCAGCAGCTTCAACTATGGTAACACCATATATTTT CASSFNYGNTIYF
TRBJ1-2 TRBD1 . TRBV27 TGTGCCAGCAGTCCAGGACAGGCCCACTATGGCTACACCTTC CASSPGQAHYGYTF
TRBJ2-7 . . TRBV27 TGTGCCAGCAGTTGGGCCGGTCATAACTCCTACGAGCAGTACTTC CASSWAGHNSYEQYF
TRBJ1-3 . once TRBV5-4 TGTGCCAGCAGCAGCCTGTCCGGAAACACCATATATTTT CASSSLSGNTIYF
TRBJ2-5 TRBD1 . TRBV18 TGTGCCAGCTCACCAAGACAGGGGGAGACCCAGTACTTC CASSPRQGETQYF
TRBJ2-7 TRBD2 . TRBV6-1 TGTGCCAGCAGTGCTCCGTCTAGCGGGAGGGCTTACGAGCAGTACTTC CASSAPSSGRAYEQYF
TRBJ2-3 . . TRBV5-6 TGTGCCAGCAGCTTCACGGGTACAGATACGCAGTATTTT CASSFTGTDTQYF
TRBJ2-5 TRBD2 . TRBV27 TGTGCCAGCACCCAGCACTCGACGGGGGGTGGCCTGGCCCAAGAGACCCAGTACTTC CASTQHSTGGGLAQETQYF